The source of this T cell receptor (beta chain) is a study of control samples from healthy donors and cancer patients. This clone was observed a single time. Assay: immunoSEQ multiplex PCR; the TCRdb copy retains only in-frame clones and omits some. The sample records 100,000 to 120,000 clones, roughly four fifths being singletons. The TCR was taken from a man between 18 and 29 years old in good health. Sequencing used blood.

The CDR3 spells CASSLEWGYTF. CDR3 nucleotides: TGTGCCAGCAGCCTGGAATGGGGCTACACCTTC. The V call is TRBV7-8, the J call TRBJ1-2; D gene uncertain. V was trimmed by 5 bases and J by 8 bases, leaving 9 bases between them. Germline lookup yields CDR1 SGHVS and CDR2 FQNEAQ. This CDR3 comprises 11 residues.